These 25 T cell receptor beta chains were all obtained from the same sample, sequenced in a study of blood T cells in healthy people across ages. The use of a sample-barcoded 5' primer and a J-beta primer mix characterized a second PCR of about 7 to 12 cycles. Via MiXCR, TCRdb re-called the 5' RACE reads, giving one row per CDR3 protein. The sample yields about 720,000 distinct CDR3 sequences, about 20% seen once. The sample taken for sequencing was blood. The receptors come from a man between 65 and 85 years old in good health.

The rearrangement uses TRBV27 and TRBJ1-1, with 8 bases fitting TRBD1. V lost 5 bases to trimming and J lost 4 bases; unmatched junction nucleotides: 9. CDR1 is MNHEY, CDR2 SMNVEV, per germline (reference sequence). This CDR3 contains 15 residues. The CDR3 is CASSPQGVRGTEAFF. The CDR3 nucleotides are TGTGCCAGCAGTCCACAGGGGGTCCGGGGCACTGAAGCTTTCTTT.

The chain has TRBV29-1 and TRBJ2-2; tentative D call: TRBD1 (5 bases). V dropped 4 bases and J dropped 2 bases, with 11 bases sitting between them. Germline assignment: CDR1 SQVTM and CDR2 ANQGSEA. The CDR3 is 14 amino acids. CDR3 nucleotides: TGCAGCGTTGGAAGGGGCGCAAACACCGGGGAGCTGTTTTTT. This translates into CSVGRGANTGELFF.

CDR3 DNA: TGTGCCACCCGATTTTCCACAGATACGCAGTATTTT. Its translation is CATRFSTDTQYF. This chain joins TRBV12-3 or TRBV12-4 and TRBJ2-3; no clear D. V lost 10 bases and J 2 bases, leaving 10 bases between the germline ends. The CDR3 spans 12 residues.

A few counts support this clonotype. The V call is TRBV30, the J call TRBJ2-1, with D unclear. V lost 7 bases, J lost 0 bases, and 10 bases lay in between. The germline CDR1 and CDR2 sequences are GTSNPN and SVGIG (reference sequence). The CDR3 totals 13 residues. CDR3 bases: TGTGCCTTGGACGGTAGCTCCTACAATGAGCAGTTCTTC. Protein: CALDGSSYNEQFF.

This clonotype was recorded a few times. CDR3 DNA sequence: TGTGCCAGCAAGTCCAGGGAAGGAAACACCATATATTTT. Protein: CASKSREGNTIYF. The V gene is TRBV27, the J gene TRBJ1-3, with D possibly matching TRBD1 (5 bases). The CDR3 is 13 residues long. The germline V and J ends were trimmed by 7 bases and 4 bases, with 11 bases remaining between them. Germline V CDR1 and CDR2: MNHEY, SMNVEV (reference sequence).

In this sample, this clonotype turned up once. J is TRBJ2-1 and V is TRBV7-3, with a weak D call TRBD2 (6 bases). Germline loops: CDR1 SGHTA, CDR2 FQGTGA. The CDR3 sequence is 12 residues long. The V end was cut by 3 bases, the J end by 10 bases, with 10 bases between. The CDR3 spells CASSLVAEEQFF. The CDR3 bases are TGTGCCAGCAGCTTGGTAGCGGAAGAGCAGTTCTTC.

The chain carries TRBV6-2 or TRBV6-3 and TRBJ1-4; 7 bases agree with TRBD1. Trimming took 6 bases from V and 0 from J; bases not matched to a gene: 16. CDR1 and CDR2 from the germline V gene are MNHEY and SVGEGT. The CDR3 spans 19 residues. Here the CDR3 DNA reads TGTGCCAGCAGCACTGACCGCGGGACAGAAGATGCAACTAATGAAAAACTGTTTTTT. As protein: CASSTDRGTEDATNEKLFF.

This clonotype has a handful of counts. The genes are TRBV20-1 and TRBJ2-7, with TRBD2 identical over 14 bases. J was trimmed by 1 base and V by 5 bases; bases with no gene match: 4. The CDR3 runs to 15 residues. Germline lookup yields CDR1 DFQATT and CDR2 SNEGSKA (reference sequence). CDR3 bases: TGCAGTGCTCGGGGACTAGCGGGAGATTCCTACGAGCAGTACGTC. This encodes CSARGLAGDSYEQYV.

The chain recombines TRBV5-1 with TRBJ2-2; 9 bases fit TRBD1. With 4 bases clipped from V and 0 bases from J, the junction kept 7 bases outside the gene matches. The germline gives CDR1 SGHRS, CDR2 YFSETQ. There are 17 residues in the CDR3. CDR3 region: CASSPYHRGPNTGELFF. CDR3 DNA sequence: TGCGCCAGCAGCCCATACCACAGGGGGCCGAACACCGGGGAGCTGTTTTTT.

This chain links TRBV11-2 with TRBJ1-1, with D uncertain. The CDR3 consists of 15 residues. Germline V gene data show CDR1 as SGHAT and CDR2 as FQNNGV. V was clipped by 3 bases and J by 0 bases, with 11 bases between them. CDR3: CASSFKQWMNTEAFF. The DNA for the CDR3 is TGTGCCAGCAGCTTTAAGCAGTGGATGAACACTGAAGCTTTCTTT.

CDR3 amino acids: CASSLVQGVNEQFF. DNA of the CDR3: TGTGCCAGCAGTTTGGTTCAGGGAGTCAATGAGCAGTTCTTC. This sequence joins TRBV28 and TRBJ2-1; D is tentatively TRBD1 or TRBD2 (5 bases each). The CDR3 is 14 residues long. The V end lost 3 bases, the J end lost 6 bases, and 12 bases lay between the germline ends. Per the germline V gene, CDR1 is MDHEN and CDR2 is SYDVKM.

V usage is TRBV18 and J usage is TRBJ2-7; D is undetermined. CDR1 and CDR2 from the germline V gene are KGHSH and LQKENI. This CDR3 comprises 14 residues. The V end was cut by 4 bases, the J end by 2 bases, with 12 bases between. CDR3 amino acids: CASSQTTKPYEQYF. The CDR3 bases are TGTGCCAGCTCACAAACCACAAAACCCTACGAGCAGTACTTC.

The rearrangement uses TRBV20-1 and TRBJ2-3, with TRBD2 identical over 13 bases. CDR1 and CDR2 from the germline V gene are DFQATT and SNEGSKA (reference sequence). V lost 6 bases to trimming and J lost 6 bases; unmatched junction nucleotides: 6. This CDR3 region has 14 residues. DNA of the CDR3: TGCAGTGCGGGCGGACTAGCGGGAGTGGATACGCAGTATTTT. Protein sequence: CSAGGLAGVDTQYF.

The chain couples TRBV6-4 to TRBJ2-7; 8 bases are shared with TRBD1. V shed 6 bases, J shed 2 bases, and the junction held 21 bases outside the gene matches. This CDR3 region has 19 residues. The germline gives CDR1 MRHNA, CDR2 SNTAGT. The CDR3 sequence: CASSQTEDREKGHTYEQYF. The CDR3 bases are TGTGCCAGCAGCCAAACCGAGGACAGGGAAAAGGGCCATACCTACGAGCAGTACTTC.

This clonotype was observed a handful of times. The rearrangement joins TRBV19 to TRBJ2-1; no clear D gene. The V gene lost 4 bases and the J gene lost 3 bases, with 7 bases spanning the gap. Germline V CDR1 and CDR2: LNHDA, SQIVND (reference sequence). This CDR3 region has 13 residues. The CDR3 here is CASSTTVYNEQFF. CDR3 sequence (DNA): TGTGCCAGTAGTACCACGGTCTACAATGAGCAGTTCTTC.

CDR3 DNA: TGCAGTGCGGCGATTCACTACAGGGGGAATGAAAAACTGTTTTTT. Encoded protein: CSAAIHYRGNEKLFF. V usage is TRBV20-1 and J usage is TRBJ1-4; 8 nucleotides line up with TRBD1. CDR3 length: 15 amino acids. Germline V gives CDR1 DFQATT, CDR2 SNEGSKA (reference sequence). V shed 6 bases, J shed 5 bases, and the junction held 11 bases outside the gene matches.

The sample holds a few counts of this clonotype. The CDR3 region is CAWSKVGRGYTF. The DNA for the CDR3 is TGTGCCTGGTCGAAGGTGGGGAGAGGCTACACCTTC. This chain links TRBV30 with TRBJ1-2; D not resolved. The germline V gene encodes CDR1 GTSNPN and CDR2 SVGIG (reference sequence). The CDR3 is 12 residues long. V lost 5 bases and J 8 bases, leaving 15 bases between the germline ends.

Notes on this clonotype: This sequence may be a read error, since a much larger clone differs from it by one base. V gene TRBV19 combines with J gene TRBJ2-7; D might be TRBD2 (5 bases). This CDR3 contains 14 residues. Germline values: CDR1 LNHDA, CDR2 SQIVND (reference sequence). V gave up 3 bases and J gave up 7 bases, with 16 bases separating them. CDR3 loop: CASSIRPGPGEQYF. The DNA for the CDR3 is TGTGCCAGTAGTATTCGTCCTGGACCGGGGGAGCAGTACTTC. Using reference TRBV19 and TRBJ2-7 for the parts outside the CDR3, the full variable domain is DGGITQSPKYLFRKEGQNVTLSCEQNLNHDAMYWYRQDPGQGLRLIYYSQIVNDFQKGDIAEGYSVSREKKESFPLTVTSAQKNPTAFYLCASSIRPGPGEQYFGPGTRLTVT.

The chain couples TRBV7-7 to TRBJ2-1, with 7 bases matching TRBD2. CDR1 and CDR2 from the germline V gene are SSHAT and FNYEAQ (reference sequence). V was pared by 4 bases and J by 7 bases, with 7 bases of the junction left unmatched. The CDR3 sequence is 14 residues long. The CDR3 protein is CASSSVAGGNEQFF. CDR3 DNA: TGTGCCAGCAGCTCGGTGGCCGGGGGGAATGAGCAGTTCTTC.

This clonotype was seen at least ten times. This chain uses TRBV20-1 with TRBJ2-1; D ambiguous. Trimming took 3 bases from V and 0 from J, leaving 15 bases between them. Germline V gene data show CDR1 as DFQATT and CDR2 as SNEGSKA (reference sequence). The CDR3 spans 16 residues. CDR3 loop: CSASGTITSSYNEQFF. In DNA, the CDR3 is TGCAGTGCTAGTGGTACAATCACGAGCTCCTACAATGAGCAGTTCTTC.

This chain joins TRBV5-1 and TRBJ2-5; 8 bases match TRBD2. Looked up from germline, CDR1 is SGHRS and CDR2 is YFSETQ. V lost 4 bases and J lost 1; bases outside the gene matches: 6. This CDR3 contains 15 residues. CDR3 sequence reads: CASSRGGTSQETQYF. DNA of the CDR3: TGCGCCAGCAGCCGAGGTGGGACTAGCCAAGAGACCCAGTACTTC. Looking up the rest from reference TRBV5-1 and TRBJ2-5 gives the full variable domain: KAGVTQTPRYLIKTRGQQVTLSCSPISGHRSVSWYQQTPGQGLQFLFEYFSETQRNKGNFPGRFSGRQFSNSRSEMNVSTLELGDSALYLCASSRGGTSQETQYFGPGTRLLVL.

V usage is TRBV6-2 or TRBV6-3 and J usage is TRBJ2-1, with TRBD2 identical over 8 bases. TRBJ2-7 matches the DNA end more closely, so the J call is doubtful. The CDR3 totals 15 residues. Looked up from germline, CDR1 is MNHEY and CDR2 is SVGEGT. The CDR3 spells CASRVGAGVTYEQYF. The CDR3 region has the DNA TGTGCCAGCAGGGTTGGAGCGGGGGTAACCTACGAGCAGTACTTC.

This chain connects TRBV5-5 to TRBJ1-2, with TRBD1 identical over 7 bases. Trimming cost V 5 bases and J 7 bases; bases outside gene matches: 8. The CDR3 sequence is 13 residues long. Per germline, CDR1 SGHKS and CDR2 YYEKEE (reference sequence). CDR3 nucleotide sequence: TGTGCCAGCAGTTTTGAGACAGGGACTGGCTACACCTTC. Residues: CASSFETGTGYTF.

Ten or more counts support this clonotype. The genes are TRBV15 and TRBJ1-2; unclear D gene. Germline CDR1 and CDR2: LNHNV and YYDKDF (reference sequence). This CDR3 spans 14 amino acids. Between the trimmed V and J ends, which lost 0 bases and 5 bases, there was a span of 10 bases. The CDR3 loop is CATSRDLAEYGYTF. The CDR3, as DNA: TGTGCCACCAGCAGAGATCTGGCCGAATATGGCTACACCTTC.

This clonotype was detected a few times. The chain uses TRBV12-5 and TRBJ2-5; D is perhaps TRBD1 or TRBD2 (5 bases each). Germline V gives CDR1 LGHNT, CDR2 FRNRAP. Trimming removed 8 bases from V and 4 bases from J, with 14 bases in between. The CDR3 is 13 residues long. This CDR3 is CASKKWGLETQYF. The CDR3 DNA reads as TGTGCTAGTAAGAAGTGGGGGTTAGAGACCCAGTACTTC.